A selection of T cell receptor beta chains follows, all from one sample in a study of blood T cell repertoires in COVID-19. The table came from immunoSEQ multiplex PCR; TCRdb's copy has only in-frame clones and leaves some out. The table lists 200,000 to 250,000 clones, approximately 86% of them singletons. Material: peripheral blood. These TCRs come from a woman aged 50 to 60 with COVID-19, enrolled during active disease. Each CDR3 is given with its conserved first and last residue. The D gene is left open where the match is weak. Size is stated for part of the rows, as once, few or many counts, or as a class when the clone is expanded.

abundance: .
j_gene: TRBJ1-1
v_gene: TRBV9
d_gene: .
CDR3aa: CASSPVDTSSTEAFF
CDR3nt: TGTGCCAGCAGCCCCGTAGACACCTCGAGCACTGAAGCTTTCTTT

abundance: .
j_gene: TRBJ2-6
v_gene: TRBV7-9
d_gene: TRBD1
CDR3aa: CASKGGKSSGANVLTF
CDR3nt: TGTGCCAGCAAAGGGGGCAAAAGCTCTGGGGCCAACGTCCTGACTTTC

abundance: .
j_gene: TRBJ2-3
v_gene: TRBV19
d_gene: .
CDR3aa: CASSRETPTDTQYF
CDR3nt: TGTGCCAGTAGTAGGGAGACACCCACAGATACGCAGTATTTT

abundance: .
j_gene: TRBJ1-1
v_gene: TRBV2
d_gene: .
CDR3aa: CASSPSVNTEAFF
CDR3nt: TGTGCCAGCAGTCCCTCAGTAAACACTGAAGCTTTCTTT

abundance: .
j_gene: TRBJ1-1
v_gene: TRBV24-1
d_gene: .
CDR3aa: CATSDFVGRTFF
CDR3nt: TGTGCCACCAGTGATTTCGTGGGGAGAACTTTCTTT

abundance: .
j_gene: TRBJ2-1
v_gene: TRBV10-3
d_gene: TRBD2
CDR3aa: CAISESVQSVGLANVNEQFF
CDR3nt: TGTGCCATCAGTGAGTCGGTTCAATCGGTCGGACTAGCCAACGTGAATGAGCAGTTCTTC

abundance: .
j_gene: TRBJ1-2
v_gene: TRBV15
d_gene: TRBD1
CDR3aa: CATSPRDRNYGYTF
CDR3nt: TGTGCCACCAGCCCCCGGGACAGAAACTATGGCTACACCTTC

abundance: .
j_gene: TRBJ1-2
v_gene: TRBV19
d_gene: TRBD1
CDR3aa: CASSPGQGVYYGYTF
CDR3nt: TGTGCCAGTAGTCCTGGACAGGGGGTGTACTATGGCTACACCTTC

abundance: .
j_gene: TRBJ2-2
v_gene: TRBV13
d_gene: .
CDR3aa: CASQPPTSAGELFF
CDR3nt: TGTGCCAGCCAGCCCCCCACTAGTGCCGGGGAGCTGTTTTTT

abundance: once
j_gene: TRBJ1-1
v_gene: TRBV23-1
d_gene: TRBD1
CDR3aa: CASSRQGRTEAFF
CDR3nt: TGCGCCAGCAGCCGACAGGGACGGACTGAAGCTTTCTTT

abundance: .
j_gene: TRBJ2-1
v_gene: TRBV7-2
d_gene: TRBD2
CDR3aa: CASSSRPGLAPPYNEQFF
CDR3nt: TGTGCCAGCAGCTCGAGGCCGGGACTAGCGCCCCCCTACAATGAGCAGTTCTTC

abundance: .
j_gene: TRBJ1-6
v_gene: TRBV5-1
d_gene: TRBD1
CDR3aa: CASSQGQGGNSPLHF
CDR3nt: TGCGCCAGCAGCCAAGGACAGGGGGGTAATTCACCCCTCCACTTT

abundance: .
j_gene: TRBJ2-1
v_gene: TRBV24-1
d_gene: .
CDR3aa: CATSEIDGGRNEQFF
CDR3nt: TGTGCCACCAGTGAGATAGACGGGGGGCGGAATGAGCAGTTCTTC

abundance: .
j_gene: TRBJ2-3
v_gene: TRBV6-5
d_gene: TRBD1
CDR3aa: CASSPDRGREDTQYF
CDR3nt: TGTGCCAGCAGCCCCGACAGGGGGCGCGAGGATACGCAGTATTTT

abundance: once
j_gene: TRBJ2-7
v_gene: TRBV20-1
d_gene: .
CDR3aa: CSASRQGHYEQYF
CDR3nt: TGCAGTGCTAGTAGGCAGGGGCACTACGAGCAGTACTTC

abundance: .
j_gene: TRBJ1-2
v_gene: TRBV19
d_gene: .
CDR3aa: CASSIGQIYGYTF
CDR3nt: TGTGCCAGTAGTATCGGACAGATATATGGCTACACCTTC

abundance: .
j_gene: TRBJ2-7
v_gene: TRBV30
d_gene: .
CDR3aa: CAWSGVGRGEQYF
CDR3nt: TGTGCCTGGAGTGGGGTAGGGCGGGGAGAGCAGTACTTC

abundance: .
j_gene: TRBJ1-2
v_gene: TRBV7-9
d_gene: .
CDR3aa: CASSTPGGGYTF
CDR3nt: TGTGCCAGCAGCACTCCTGGGGGCGGCTACACCTTC

abundance: .
j_gene: TRBJ1-1
v_gene: TRBV12-3/TRBV12-4
d_gene: .
CDR3aa: CASSLGGGAEAFF
CDR3nt: TGTGCCAGCAGTTTAGGGGGAGGAGCTGAAGCTTTCTTT

abundance: .
j_gene: TRBJ1-6
v_gene: TRBV5-1
d_gene: .
CDR3aa: CASSLSVVEGGSPLHF
CDR3nt: TGCGCCAGCAGCTTGTCAGTTGTGGAAGGAGGTTCACCCCTCCACTTT

abundance: .
j_gene: TRBJ2-2
v_gene: TRBV11-2
d_gene: TRBD2
CDR3aa: CASSSIRVAGGQGELFF
CDR3nt: TGTGCCAGCAGCTCTATCCGGGTAGCGGGGGGGCAGGGGGAGCTGTTTTTT

abundance: .
j_gene: TRBJ2-1
v_gene: TRBV3-1/TRBV3-2
d_gene: .
CDR3aa: CASSQGTSPYNEQFF
CDR3nt: TGTGCCAGCAGCCAAGGGACTTCCCCATACAATGAGCAGTTCTTC

abundance: .
j_gene: TRBJ1-6
v_gene: TRBV10-3
d_gene: TRBD1
CDR3aa: CAISESGTGGSPLHF
CDR3nt: TGTGCCATCAGTGAGTCCGGGACAGGTGGGTCACCCCTCCACTTT

abundance: .
j_gene: TRBJ2-3
v_gene: TRBV12-3/TRBV12-4
d_gene: .
CDR3aa: CASSRSFTDTQYF
CDR3nt: TGTGCCAGCAGTAGGAGCTTCACAGATACGCAGTATTTT

abundance: .
j_gene: TRBJ1-6
v_gene: TRBV6-5
d_gene: TRBD1
CDR3aa: CASRPGQGNSPLHF
CDR3nt: TGTGCCAGCCGTCCGGGACAGGGGAATTCACCCCTCCACTTT

abundance: .
j_gene: TRBJ1-3
v_gene: TRBV7-6
d_gene: TRBD1
CDR3aa: CASSLQGAGNTIYF
CDR3nt: TGTGCCAGCAGCCTACAGGGGGCGGGAAACACCATATATTTT

abundance: .
j_gene: TRBJ2-7
v_gene: TRBV2
d_gene: .
CDR3aa: CASMTRGLNEQYF
CDR3nt: TGTGCCAGCATGACCAGGGGATTAAACGAGCAGTACTTC

abundance: .
j_gene: TRBJ2-1
v_gene: TRBV7-2
d_gene: TRBD2
CDR3aa: CASSPFTRLAGDNEQFF
CDR3nt: TGTGCCAGCAGCCCCTTTACCCGACTAGCGGGGGACAATGAGCAGTTCTTC

abundance: .
j_gene: TRBJ2-1
v_gene: TRBV5-1
d_gene: .
CDR3aa: CASYSESYNEQFF
CDR3nt: TGCGCCAGTTACAGTGAATCGTACAATGAGCAGTTCTTC

abundance: .
j_gene: TRBJ2-3
v_gene: TRBV30
d_gene: TRBD2
CDR3aa: CAWTSIRLAGGPRTDTQYF
CDR3nt: TGTGCCTGGACCTCAATCCGACTAGCGGGGGGGCCGCGCACAGATACGCAGTATTTT

abundance: .
j_gene: TRBJ2-1
v_gene: TRBV19
d_gene: .
CDR3aa: CASTPAGTYNEQFF
CDR3nt: TGTGCCAGTACCCCCGCCGGGACCTACAATGAGCAGTTCTTC

abundance: .
j_gene: TRBJ1-2
v_gene: TRBV27
d_gene: .
CDR3aa: CASSPTRSNYGYTF
CDR3nt: TGTGCCAGCAGTCCCACGAGGTCTAACTATGGCTACACCTTC

abundance: .
j_gene: TRBJ2-1
v_gene: TRBV24-1
d_gene: TRBD1
CDR3aa: CATSGDRGYNEQFF
CDR3nt: TGTGCCACCAGTGGGGACAGGGGCTACAATGAGCAGTTCTTC

abundance: .
j_gene: TRBJ1-2
v_gene: TRBV4-1
d_gene: TRBD1
CDR3aa: CASSQEVQGHYGYTF
CDR3nt: TGCGCCAGCAGCCAGGAAGTACAGGGGCACTATGGCTACACCTTC

abundance: .
j_gene: TRBJ1-2
v_gene: TRBV7-2
d_gene: TRBD1
CDR3aa: CASSLYGTGANYGYTF
CDR3nt: TGTGCCAGCAGCTTATACGGGACAGGAGCGAACTATGGCTACACCTTC

abundance: .
j_gene: TRBJ2-5
v_gene: TRBV27
d_gene: TRBD2
CDR3aa: CASRISGLAWETQYF
CDR3nt: TGTGCCAGCCGTATCTCGGGACTAGCGTGGGAGACCCAGTACTTC

abundance: .
j_gene: TRBJ2-4
v_gene: TRBV15
d_gene: TRBD1
CDR3aa: CATSRVQGRYIQYF
CDR3nt: TGTGCCACCAGCAGAGTACAGGGGAGATACATTCAGTACTTC

abundance: few
j_gene: TRBJ2-1
v_gene: TRBV20-1
d_gene: TRBD1
CDR3aa: CSASSDRGEGSYNEQFF
CDR3nt: TGCAGTGCTAGTTCCGACAGGGGAGAAGGTTCCTACAATGAGCAGTTCTTC

abundance: .
j_gene: TRBJ1-2
v_gene: TRBV25-1
d_gene: .
CDR3aa: CASTGSGLAGYTF
CDR3nt: TGTGCCAGCACAGGTTCAGGGTTGGCTGGCTACACCTTC

abundance: .
j_gene: TRBJ2-7
v_gene: TRBV7-8
d_gene: .
CDR3aa: CASSLAPGYEQYF
CDR3nt: TGTGCCAGCAGCTTAGCGCCGGGGTACGAGCAGTACTTC

abundance: .
j_gene: TRBJ1-2
v_gene: TRBV20-1
d_gene: TRBD1
CDR3aa: CSASKPGTGGGYTF
CDR3nt: TGCAGTGCTAGTAAACCCGGGACAGGGGGTGGCTACACCTTC

abundance: .
j_gene: TRBJ1-2
v_gene: TRBV7-8
d_gene: .
CDR3aa: CASSLKDITYGYTF
CDR3nt: TGTGCCAGCAGCTTAAAGGACATCACCTATGGCTACACCTTC

abundance: .
j_gene: TRBJ1-6
v_gene: TRBV6-5
d_gene: .
CDR3aa: CASSSTEKNSPLHF
CDR3nt: TGTGCCAGCAGTTCTACCGAGAAAAATTCACCCCTCCACTTT

abundance: .
j_gene: TRBJ2-7
v_gene: TRBV6-5
d_gene: .
CDR3aa: CASSSGQTYEQYF
CDR3nt: TGTGCCAGCAGTTCCGGACAAACCTACGAGCAGTACTTC

abundance: .
j_gene: TRBJ1-2
v_gene: TRBV29-1
d_gene: .
CDR3aa: CSVGQGRGYGYTF
CDR3nt: TGCAGCGTTGGGCAGGGGCGCGGGTATGGCTACACCTTC

abundance: many
j_gene: TRBJ2-1
v_gene: TRBV7-3
d_gene: .
CDR3aa: CASSRVGGPDEQFF
CDR3nt: TGTGCCAGCAGCCGAGTGGGGGGGCCGGATGAGCAGTTCTTC

abundance: .
j_gene: TRBJ2-5
v_gene: TRBV10-1
d_gene: TRBD1
CDR3aa: CASGDRQETQYF
CDR3nt: TGCGCCAGCGGGGACAGGCAAGAGACCCAGTACTTC

abundance: .
j_gene: TRBJ2-4
v_gene: TRBV25-1
d_gene: .
CDR3aa: CASSPRGWTGIGNIQYF
CDR3nt: TGTGCCAGCAGTCCCCGGGGGTGGACAGGAATTGGAAACATTCAGTACTTC

abundance: .
j_gene: TRBJ1-2
v_gene: TRBV19
d_gene: .
CDR3aa: CASSINRELYGYTF
CDR3nt: TGTGCCAGTAGTATAAACAGGGAGCTTTATGGCTACACCTTC

abundance: once
j_gene: TRBJ1-3
v_gene: TRBV29-1
d_gene: .
CDR3aa: CSAERGGGNTIYF
CDR3nt: TGCAGCGCCGAGAGGGGAGGCGGAAACACCATATATTTT

abundance: .
j_gene: TRBJ1-2
v_gene: TRBV25-1
d_gene: TRBD1
CDR3aa: CASSELGPGTDIYGYTF
CDR3nt: TGTGCCAGCAGTGAATTGGGCCCCGGGACAGACATCTATGGCTACACCTTC

abundance: .
j_gene: TRBJ1-2
v_gene: TRBV9
d_gene: .
CDR3aa: CASSVDPGVDYGYTF
CDR3nt: TGTGCCAGCAGCGTAGACCCCGGGGTGGACTATGGCTACACCTTC

abundance: .
j_gene: TRBJ2-1
v_gene: TRBV30
d_gene: .
CDR3aa: CAWSTGQLEQFF
CDR3nt: TGTGCCTGGAGTACAGGGCAGCTTGAGCAGTTCTTC

abundance: .
j_gene: TRBJ1-2
v_gene: TRBV11-3
d_gene: .
CDR3aa: CASSFSGVSNYGYTF
CDR3nt: TGTGCCAGCAGCTTTTCAGGGGTTTCTAACTATGGCTACACCTTC

abundance: .
j_gene: TRBJ1-1
v_gene: TRBV30
d_gene: .
CDR3aa: CACSGSGVAFF
CDR3nt: TGTGCCTGTTCCGGATCAGGGGTAGCTTTCTTT

abundance: many
j_gene: TRBJ2-2
v_gene: TRBV4-1
d_gene: TRBD2
CDR3aa: CASSSPGSGVNTGELFF
CDR3nt: TGCGCCAGCAGCTCCCCGGGAAGCGGGGTGAACACCGGGGAGCTGTTTTTT